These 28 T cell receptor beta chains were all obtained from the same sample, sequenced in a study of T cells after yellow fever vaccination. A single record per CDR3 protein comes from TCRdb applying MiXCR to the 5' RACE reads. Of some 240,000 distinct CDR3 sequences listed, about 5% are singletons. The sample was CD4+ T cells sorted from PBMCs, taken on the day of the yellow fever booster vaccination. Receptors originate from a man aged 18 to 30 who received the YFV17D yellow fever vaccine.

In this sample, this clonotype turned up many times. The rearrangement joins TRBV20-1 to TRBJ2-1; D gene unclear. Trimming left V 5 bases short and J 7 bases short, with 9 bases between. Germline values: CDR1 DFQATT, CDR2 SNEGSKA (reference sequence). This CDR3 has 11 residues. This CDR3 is CSAWIQNEQFF. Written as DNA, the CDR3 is TGCAGTGCTTGGATACAAAATGAGCAGTTCTTC.

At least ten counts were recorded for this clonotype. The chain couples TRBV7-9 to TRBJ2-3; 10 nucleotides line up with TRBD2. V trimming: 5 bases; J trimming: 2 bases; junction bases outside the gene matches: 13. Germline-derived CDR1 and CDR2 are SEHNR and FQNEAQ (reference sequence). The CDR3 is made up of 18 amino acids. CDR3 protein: CASSPGHLSGGLTDTQYF. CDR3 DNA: TGTGCCAGCAGCCCCGGACACCTTAGCGGGGGGCTCACAGATACGCAGTATTTT.

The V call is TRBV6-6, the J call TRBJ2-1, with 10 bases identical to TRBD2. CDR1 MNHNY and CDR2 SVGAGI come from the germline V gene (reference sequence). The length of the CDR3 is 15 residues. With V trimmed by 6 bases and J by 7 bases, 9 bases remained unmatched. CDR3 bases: TGTGCCAGCAGCCACGGGATAGCGGGGGGAAATGAGCAGTTCTTC. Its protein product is CASSHGIAGGNEQFF.

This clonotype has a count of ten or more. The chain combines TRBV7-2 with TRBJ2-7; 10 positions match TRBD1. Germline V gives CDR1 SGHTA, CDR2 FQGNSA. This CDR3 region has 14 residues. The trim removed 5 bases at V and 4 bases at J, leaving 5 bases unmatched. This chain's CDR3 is CASSAGQGRYEQYF. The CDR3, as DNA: TGTGCCAGCAGCGCGGGACAGGGGCGTTACGAGCAGTACTTC. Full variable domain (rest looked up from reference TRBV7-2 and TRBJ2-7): GAGVSQSPSNKVTEKGKDVELRCDPISGHTALYWYRQSLGQGLEFLIYFQGNSAPDKSGLPSDRFSAERTGGSVSTLTIQRTQQEDSAVYLCASSAGQGRYEQYFGPGTRLTVT.

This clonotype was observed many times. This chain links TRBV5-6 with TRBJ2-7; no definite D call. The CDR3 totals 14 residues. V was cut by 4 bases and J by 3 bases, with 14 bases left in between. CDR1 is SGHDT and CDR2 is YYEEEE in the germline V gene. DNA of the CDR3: TGTGCCAGCAGCCCGGCCGGGCGCCACTACGAGCAGTACGTC. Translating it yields CASSPAGRHYEQYV.

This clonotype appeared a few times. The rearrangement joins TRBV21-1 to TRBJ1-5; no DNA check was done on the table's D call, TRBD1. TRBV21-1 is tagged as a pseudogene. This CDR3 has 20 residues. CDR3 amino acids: CASSKVPGQKEVGSNQPQHF. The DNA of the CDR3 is TGTGCCAGCAGCAAAGTCCCGGGACAGAAGGAGGTAGGAAGCAATCAGCCCCAGCATTTT.

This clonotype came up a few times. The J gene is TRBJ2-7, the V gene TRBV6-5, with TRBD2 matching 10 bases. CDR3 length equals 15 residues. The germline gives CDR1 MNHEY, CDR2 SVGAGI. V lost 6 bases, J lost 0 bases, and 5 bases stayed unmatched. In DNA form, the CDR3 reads TGTGCCAGCAGAGCTGGACTAGCGGCCTCCTACGAGCAGTACTTC. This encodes CASRAGLAASYEQYF.

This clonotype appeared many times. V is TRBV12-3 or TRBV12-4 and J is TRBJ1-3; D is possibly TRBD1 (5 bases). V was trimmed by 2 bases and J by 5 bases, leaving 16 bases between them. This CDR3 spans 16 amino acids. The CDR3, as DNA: TGTGCCAGCAGTTTACAGGGCGACGGAGGGCGAAACACCATATATTTT. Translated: CASSLQGDGGRNTIYF.

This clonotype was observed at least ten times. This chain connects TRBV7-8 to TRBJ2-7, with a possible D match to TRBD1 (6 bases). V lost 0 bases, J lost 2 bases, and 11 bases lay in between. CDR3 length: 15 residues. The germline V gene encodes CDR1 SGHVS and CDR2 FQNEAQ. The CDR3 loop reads CASSLASGTPYEQYF. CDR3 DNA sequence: TGTGCCAGCAGCTTAGCATCCGGGACACCCTACGAGCAGTACTTC.

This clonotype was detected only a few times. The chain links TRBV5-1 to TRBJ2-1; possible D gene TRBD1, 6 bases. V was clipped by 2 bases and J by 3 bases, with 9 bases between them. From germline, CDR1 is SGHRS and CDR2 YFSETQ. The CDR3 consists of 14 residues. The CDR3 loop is CASSFGQNYNEQFF. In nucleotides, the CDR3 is TGCGCCAGCAGCTTTGGACAGAACTACAATGAGCAGTTCTTC.

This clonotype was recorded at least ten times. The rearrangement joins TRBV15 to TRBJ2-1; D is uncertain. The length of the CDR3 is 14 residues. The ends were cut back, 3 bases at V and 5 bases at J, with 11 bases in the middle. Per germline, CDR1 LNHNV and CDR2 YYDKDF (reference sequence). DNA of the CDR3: TGTGCCACCAGCAGGGGCCCCCAAGACAATGAGCAGTTCTTC. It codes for CATSRGPQDNEQFF.

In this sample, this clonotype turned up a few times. The CDR3: CASSPQFASGANVLTF. The CDR3 DNA is TGTGCCAGCAGCCCGCAATTTGCCTCTGGGGCCAACGTCCTGACTTTC. This sequence joins TRBV14 and TRBJ2-6; D gene ambiguous. CDR3 size: 16 residues. Germline values: CDR1 SGHDN, CDR2 FVKESK. The V end was cut by 4 bases, the J end by 0 bases, with 10 bases between.

The CDR3 DNA reads TGTGCCAGCACTTCGGTCGCCGCCACTGAAGCTTTCTTT. Residues: CASTSVAATEAFF. The rearrangement uses TRBV6-6 and TRBJ1-1; unclear D gene. The CDR3 covers 13 residues. Germline V gene lookup returns CDR1 MNHNY and CDR2 SVGAGI (reference sequence). Trimming stripped 7 bases from V and 4 bases from J, with 13 bases between.

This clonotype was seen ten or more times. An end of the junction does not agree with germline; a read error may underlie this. The CDR3 nucleotides are TGTGCTAGCAGCCTGGGCGGCGGGGGGCAAGAGACCCAGTACTTC. Protein: CASSLGGGGQETQYF. This sequence joins TRBV7-7 and TRBJ2-5; 8 nucleotides align to TRBD2. This CDR3 comprises 15 residues. Germline V gene data show CDR1 as SSHAT and CDR2 as FNYEAQ (reference sequence).

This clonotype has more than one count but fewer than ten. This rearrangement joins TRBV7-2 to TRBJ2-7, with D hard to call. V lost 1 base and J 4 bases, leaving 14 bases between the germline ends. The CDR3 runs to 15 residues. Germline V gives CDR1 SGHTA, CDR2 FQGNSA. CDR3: CASSLELSLGYEQYF. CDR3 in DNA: TGTGCCAGCAGCTTAGAATTATCCCTAGGGTACGAGCAGTACTTC.

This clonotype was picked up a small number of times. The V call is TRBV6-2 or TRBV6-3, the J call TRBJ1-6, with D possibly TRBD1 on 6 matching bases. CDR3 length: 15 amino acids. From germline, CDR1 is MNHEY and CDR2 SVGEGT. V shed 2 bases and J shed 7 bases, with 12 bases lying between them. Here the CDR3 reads CASSYRAGANSPLHF. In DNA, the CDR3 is TGTGCCAGCAGTTACCGGGCAGGGGCCAATTCACCCCTCCACTTT.

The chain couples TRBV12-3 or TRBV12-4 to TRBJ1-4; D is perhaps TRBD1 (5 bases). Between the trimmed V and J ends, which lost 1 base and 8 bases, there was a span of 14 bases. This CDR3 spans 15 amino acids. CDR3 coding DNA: TGTGCCAGCAGTTTAGGGCAGGGTATTCGGGAAAAACTGTTTTTT. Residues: CASSLGQGIREKLFF.

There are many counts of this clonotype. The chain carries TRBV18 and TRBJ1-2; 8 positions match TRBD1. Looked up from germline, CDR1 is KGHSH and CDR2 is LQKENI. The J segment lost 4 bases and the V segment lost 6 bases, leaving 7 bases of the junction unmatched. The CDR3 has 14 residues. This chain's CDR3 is CASSPFDRGYGYTF. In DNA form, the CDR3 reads TGTGCCAGCTCGCCATTCGACAGGGGCTATGGCTACACCTTC.

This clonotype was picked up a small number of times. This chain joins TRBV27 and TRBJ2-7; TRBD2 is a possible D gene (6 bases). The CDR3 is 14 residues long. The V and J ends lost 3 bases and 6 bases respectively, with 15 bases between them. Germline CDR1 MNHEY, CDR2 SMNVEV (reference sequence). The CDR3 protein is CASSFSGGFSEQYF. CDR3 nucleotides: TGTGCCAGCAGTTTCAGTGGGGGGTTTTCCGAGCAGTACTTC.

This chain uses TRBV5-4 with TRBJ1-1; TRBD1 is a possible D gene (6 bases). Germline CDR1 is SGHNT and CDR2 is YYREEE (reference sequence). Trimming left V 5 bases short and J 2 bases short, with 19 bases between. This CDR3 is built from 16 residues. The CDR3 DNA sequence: TGTGCCAGCAGTAGTGGAGTCGCCAGGGGTAACACTGAAGCTTTCTTT. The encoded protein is CASSSGVARGNTEAFF.

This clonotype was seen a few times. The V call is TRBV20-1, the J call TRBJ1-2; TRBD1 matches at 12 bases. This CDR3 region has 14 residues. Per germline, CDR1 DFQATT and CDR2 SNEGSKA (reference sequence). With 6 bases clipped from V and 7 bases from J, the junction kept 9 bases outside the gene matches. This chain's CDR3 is CSAPGQGAFGGYTF. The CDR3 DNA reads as TGCAGTGCGCCGGGACAGGGGGCGTTCGGTGGCTACACCTTC.

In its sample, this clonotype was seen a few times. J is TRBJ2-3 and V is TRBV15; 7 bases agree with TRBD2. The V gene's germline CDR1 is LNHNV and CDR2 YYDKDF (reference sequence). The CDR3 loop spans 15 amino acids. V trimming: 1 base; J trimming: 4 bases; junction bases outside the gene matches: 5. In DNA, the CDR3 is TGTGCCACCAGCAGAGGGGGAGGGCACGCAGATACGCAGTATTTT. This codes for CATSRGGGHADTQYF.

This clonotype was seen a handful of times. The CDR3 reads CASSLGRWGAGDEKLFF. The CDR3 DNA is TGTGCCAGCAGTTTGGGAAGGTGGGGGGCCGGGGATGAAAAACTGTTTTTT. The V gene is TRBV28, the J gene TRBJ1-4, with a tentative D call TRBD1 (6 bases). Per the germline V gene, CDR1 is MDHEN and CDR2 is SYDVKM. Trimming shortened V by 3 bases and J by 6 bases, and 20 bases separated the two germline ends. The CDR3 has 17 amino acids.

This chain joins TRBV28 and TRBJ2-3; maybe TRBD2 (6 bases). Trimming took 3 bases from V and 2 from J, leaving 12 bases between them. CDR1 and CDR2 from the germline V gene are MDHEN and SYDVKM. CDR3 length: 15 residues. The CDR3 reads CASSFSGLTTDTQYF. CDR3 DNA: TGTGCCAGCAGTTTTAGCGGACTTACCACAGATACGCAGTATTTT.

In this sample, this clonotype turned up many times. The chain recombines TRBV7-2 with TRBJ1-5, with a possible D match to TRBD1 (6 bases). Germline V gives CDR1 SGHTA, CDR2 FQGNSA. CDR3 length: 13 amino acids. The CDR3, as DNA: TGTGCTGGGGGCCAGGGGATCAATCAGCCCCAGCATTTT. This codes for CAGGQGINQPQHF.

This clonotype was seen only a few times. In DNA, the CDR3 is TGTGCCAGCAGCGACCAGGGGGGTGTTTTCGCTTTCTTT. This codes for CASSDQGGVFAFF. This chain uses TRBV7-2 with TRBJ1-1; 7 bases agree with TRBD1. This CDR3 is built from 13 residues. Losses at the gene ends were 5 bases for V and 11 bases for J; bases not matched to a gene: 11. Per the germline V gene, CDR1 is SGHTA and CDR2 is FQGNSA. Variable domain in full (rest from reference TRBV7-2 and TRBJ1-1): GAGVSQSPSNKVTEKGKDVELRCDPISGHTALYWYRQSLGQGLEFLIYFQGNSAPDKSGLPSDRFSAERTGGSVSTLTIQRTQQEDSAVYLCASSDQGGVFAFFGQGTRLTVV.

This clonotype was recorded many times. CDR3 DNA: TGCAGTGCTCGGGGGCTATGGCACCAAGAGACCCAGTACTTC. Protein sequence: CSARGLWHQETQYF. V and J are TRBV20-1 and TRBJ2-5; D tentatively reads TRBD1 or TRBD2 (6 bases each). V was clipped by 5 bases and J by 0 bases, with 13 bases between them. Germline CDR1 reads DFQATT; CDR2 reads SNEGSKA (reference sequence). The CDR3 has 14 amino acids.

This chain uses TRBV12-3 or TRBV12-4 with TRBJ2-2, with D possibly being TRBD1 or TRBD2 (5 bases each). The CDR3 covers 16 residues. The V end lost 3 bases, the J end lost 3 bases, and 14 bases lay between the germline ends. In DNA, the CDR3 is TGTGCCAGCAGTTTCCTGTTGGGGACCTACACCGGGGAGCTGTTTTTT. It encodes CASSFLLGTYTGELFF.